This is a list of T cell receptor beta chains from one sample in a study of cytomegalovirus exposure and HLA in healthy donors. Sequencing used immunoSEQ multiplex PCR; TCRdb keeps in-frame clones, though not all of them. The data show more than 300,000 clones, around 86% seen once. Sequencing was performed on PBMCs. These receptors came from a woman between 18 and 29 years old in good health and CMV-seronegative. CDR3s include the opening cysteine and the closing phenylalanine or tryptophan. The order of the fields is J gene, CDR3 length, V gene, CDR3 protein.

j_gene: TRBJ2-7; len: 14; v_gene: TRBV6-5; CDR3aa: CASSQTGGWDEQYF
j_gene: TRBJ2-5; len: 14; v_gene: TRBV7-7; CDR3aa: CASSPREWAETQYF
j_gene: TRBJ1-3; len: 15; v_gene: TRBV27; CDR3aa: CASRPTGASGNTIYF
j_gene: TRBJ2-7; len: 13; v_gene: TRBV6-5; CDR3aa: CASSYSAGSEQYF
j_gene: TRBJ2-5; len: 16; v_gene: TRBV7-8; CDR3aa: CASSPFLIGGGGTQYF
j_gene: TRBJ1-3; len: 14; v_gene: TRBV28; CDR3aa: CASTLGGGGDTIYF
j_gene: TRBJ2-1; len: 15; v_gene: TRBV7-2; CDR3aa: CASTPGTGVGNEQFF
j_gene: TRBJ1-3; len: 15; v_gene: TRBV9; CDR3aa: CASSVGEGSGNTIYF
j_gene: TRBJ1-2; len: 13; v_gene: TRBV19; CDR3aa: CASSKTGGGGYTF
j_gene: TRBJ1-2; len: 14; v_gene: TRBV5-1; CDR3aa: CASSTGQGLYGYTF
j_gene: TRBJ2-3; len: 16; v_gene: TRBV4-2; CDR3aa: CASSQDQKGGADTQYF
j_gene: TRBJ1-5; len: 18; v_gene: TRBV7-9; CDR3aa: CASSTYRDSPNSNQPQHF
j_gene: TRBJ2-7; len: 17; v_gene: TRBV28; CDR3aa: CASSLGVGGTARSEQYF
j_gene: TRBJ2-7; len: 15; v_gene: TRBV9; CDR3aa: CASSAGLAGSYEQYF
j_gene: TRBJ2-1; len: 18; v_gene: TRBV4-1; CDR3aa: CASSPSLPGTSLNNEQFF
j_gene: TRBJ1-6; len: 16; v_gene: TRBV6-5; CDR3aa: CASSSQGYSYNSPLHF
j_gene: TRBJ2-7; len: 13; v_gene: TRBV19; CDR3aa: CASSFGFAYEQYF
j_gene: TRBJ1-5; len: 14; v_gene: TRBV28; CDR3aa: CASSLRGWDQPQHF
j_gene: TRBJ2-2; len: 14; v_gene: TRBV5-1; CDR3aa: CASSKRENTGELFF
j_gene: TRBJ2-1; len: 17; v_gene: TRBV4-1; CDR3aa: CASSQVSGGGSYNEQFF
j_gene: TRBJ1-5; len: 16; v_gene: TRBV4-1; CDR3aa: CASSQSGTGAPQPQHF
j_gene: TRBJ1-1; len: 13; v_gene: TRBV12-5; CDR3aa: CASGLTGRTEAFF